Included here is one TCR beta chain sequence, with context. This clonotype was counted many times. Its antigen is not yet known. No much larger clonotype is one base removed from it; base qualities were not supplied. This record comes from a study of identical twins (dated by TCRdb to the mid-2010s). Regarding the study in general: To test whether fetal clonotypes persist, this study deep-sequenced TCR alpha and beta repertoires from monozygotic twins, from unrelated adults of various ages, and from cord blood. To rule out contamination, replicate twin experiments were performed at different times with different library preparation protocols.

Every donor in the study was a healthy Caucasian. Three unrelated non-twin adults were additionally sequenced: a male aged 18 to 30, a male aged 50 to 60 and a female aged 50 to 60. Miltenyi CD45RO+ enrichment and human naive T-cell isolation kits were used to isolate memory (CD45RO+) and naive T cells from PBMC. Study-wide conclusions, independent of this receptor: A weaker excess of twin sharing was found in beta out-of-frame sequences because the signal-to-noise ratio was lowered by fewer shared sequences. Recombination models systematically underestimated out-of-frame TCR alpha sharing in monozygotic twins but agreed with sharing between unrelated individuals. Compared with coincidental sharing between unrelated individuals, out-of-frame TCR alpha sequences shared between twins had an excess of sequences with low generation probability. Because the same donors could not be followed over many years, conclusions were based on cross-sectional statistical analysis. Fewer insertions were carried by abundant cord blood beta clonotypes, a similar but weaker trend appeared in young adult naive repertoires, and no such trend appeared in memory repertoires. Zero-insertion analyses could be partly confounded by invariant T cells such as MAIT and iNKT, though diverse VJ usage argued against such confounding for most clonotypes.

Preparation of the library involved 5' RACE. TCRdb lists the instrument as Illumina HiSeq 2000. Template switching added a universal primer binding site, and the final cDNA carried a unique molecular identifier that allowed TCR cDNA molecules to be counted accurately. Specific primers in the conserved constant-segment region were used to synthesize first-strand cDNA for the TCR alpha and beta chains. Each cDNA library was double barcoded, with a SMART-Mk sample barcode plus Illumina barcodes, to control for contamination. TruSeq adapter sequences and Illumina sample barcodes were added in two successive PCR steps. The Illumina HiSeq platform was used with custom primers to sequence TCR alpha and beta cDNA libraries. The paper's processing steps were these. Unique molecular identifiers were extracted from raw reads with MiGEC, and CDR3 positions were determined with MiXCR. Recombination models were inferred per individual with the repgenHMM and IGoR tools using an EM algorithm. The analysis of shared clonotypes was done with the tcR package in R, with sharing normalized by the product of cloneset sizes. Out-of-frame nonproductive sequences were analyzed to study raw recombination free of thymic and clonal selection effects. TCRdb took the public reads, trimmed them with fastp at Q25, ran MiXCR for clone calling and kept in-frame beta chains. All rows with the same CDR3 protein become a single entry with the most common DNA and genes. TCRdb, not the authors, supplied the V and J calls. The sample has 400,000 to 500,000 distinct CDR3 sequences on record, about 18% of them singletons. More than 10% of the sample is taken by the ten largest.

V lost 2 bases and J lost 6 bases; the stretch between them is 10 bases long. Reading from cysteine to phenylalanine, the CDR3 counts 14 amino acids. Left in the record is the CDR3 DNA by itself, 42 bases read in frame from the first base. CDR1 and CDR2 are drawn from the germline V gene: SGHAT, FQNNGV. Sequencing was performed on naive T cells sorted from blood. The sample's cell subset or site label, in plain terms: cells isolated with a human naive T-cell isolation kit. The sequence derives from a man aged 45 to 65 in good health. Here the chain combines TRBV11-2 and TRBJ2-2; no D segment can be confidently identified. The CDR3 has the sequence CASSLYAGAGELFF. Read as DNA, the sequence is TGTGCCAGCAGCTTATACGCCGGCGCCGGGGAGCTGTTTTTT.